Presented here are 11 T cell receptor beta chains from one specimen sequenced in a study of blood T cell repertoires in COVID-19. TCRdb keeps only in-frame clones here, not all; method: immunoSEQ multiplex PCR. Of 150,000 to 200,000 clones in the sample, about 80% are singletons; the top ten hold 13% to 15%. Sample: PBMCs or T cells enriched from blood (not recorded which). These receptors were collected from a man between 60 and 70 years old who had been exposed to COVID-19.

The V call is TRBV5-1, the J call TRBJ2-7; 12 bases are a match to TRBD1. This CDR3 has 15 amino acids. The V and J ends lost 2 bases and 7 bases, in that order; junction bases with no gene match: 7. The germline gives CDR1 SGHRS, CDR2 YFSETQ. The chain's CDR3 is CASSFGGTGGFEQYF. The CDR3 DNA follows: TGCGCCAGCAGCTTCGGCGGGACAGGGGGCTTTGAGCAGTACTTC.

The V call is TRBV27, the J call TRBJ2-1; 10 nucleotides align to TRBD2. The trim removed 5 bases at V and 1 base at J, leaving 8 bases unmatched. The CDR3 loop spans 17 amino acids. Looked up from germline, CDR1 is MNHEY and CDR2 is SMNVEV (reference sequence). The CDR3: CASSTHASGRSYNEQFF. As DNA, the CDR3 is TGTGCCAGCAGTACACACGCTAGCGGGAGATCCTACAATGAGCAGTTCTTC.

This clone has just a few counts. This chain uses TRBV7-8 with TRBJ1-1; possibly TRBD1 for D (6 bases). This CDR3 comprises 14 residues. Trimming shortened V by 1 base and J by 0 bases, and 6 bases separated the two germline ends. Germline V gene lookup returns CDR1 SGHVS and CDR2 FQNEAQ. CDR3 residues: CASSLDRVNTEAFF. DNA of the CDR3: TGTGCCAGCAGCTTAGACAGGGTGAACACTGAAGCTTTCTTT.

The genes are TRBV28 and TRBJ1-5; TRBD1 is a possible D gene (6 bases). Germline CDR1 MDHEN, CDR2 SYDVKM. Trimming stripped 4 bases from V and 5 bases from J, with 12 bases between. This CDR3 is built from 14 residues. CDR3 residues: CASSSQQGHQPQHF. The CDR3 nucleotides are TGTGCCAGCAGTTCACAACAGGGCCATCAGCCCCAGCATTTT.

This sequence joins TRBV5-6 and TRBJ2-1; D is unclear. Germline lookup yields CDR1 SGHDT and CDR2 YYEEEE. This CDR3 region has 10 residues. Between the trimmed V and J ends, which lost 7 bases and 8 bases, there was a span of 7 bases. The CDR3 DNA is TGTGCCAGCGGTACGGATGAGCAGTTCTTC. Its translation is CASGTDEQFF.

The V gene is TRBV5-1, the J gene TRBJ2-7, with D uncertain. Germline V gives CDR1 SGHRS, CDR2 YFSETQ. The CDR3 consists of 14 residues. The germline V and J ends were trimmed by 2 bases and 0 bases, with 9 bases remaining between them. CDR3 amino acids: CASSFEWSSYEQYF. CDR3 in DNA: TGCGCCAGCAGCTTCGAGTGGAGCTCCTACGAGCAGTACTTC.

The rearrangement links TRBV24-1 to TRBJ1-4, with D unresolved. This CDR3 spans 14 amino acids. In germline, CDR1 is KGHDR, CDR2 SFDVKD. V was trimmed by 4 bases and J by 4 bases, leaving 9 bases between them. The CDR3 nucleotides read TGTGCCACCAGTGAAGGGAGGTTTAATGAAAAACTGTTTTTT. This gives the protein CATSEGRFNEKLFF.

This clone has only one observation. This same CDR3 is encoded by further DNA sequences in the sample. This chain links TRBV19 with TRBJ2-7; 7 bases are a match to TRBD1. This CDR3 is 13 amino acids long. CDR1 and CDR2 from the germline V gene are LNHDA and SQIVND (reference sequence). Germline trimming cut 2 bases from V and 3 bases from J; bases unmatched to any gene: 1. CDR3 loop: CASSIRQGYEQYF. CDR3 nucleotide sequence: TGTGCCAGTAGTATACGACAGGGCTACGAGCAGTACTTC.

The J gene is TRBJ1-2, the V gene TRBV7-8, with 7 bases aligning to TRBD1. Per the germline V gene, CDR1 is SGHVS and CDR2 is FQNEAQ. Germline trimming cut 3 bases from V and 1 base from J; bases unmatched to any gene: 8. The CDR3 loop spans 16 amino acids. Written as DNA, the CDR3 is TGTGCCAGCAGCTTCTCGACAGGGACGTTTAACTATGGCTACACCTTC. Its protein is CASSFSTGTFNYGYTF.

This clone has just a few counts. The chain is built from TRBV29-1 and TRBJ2-7, with a weak D call TRBD1 (5 bases). CDR3 length: 13 residues. Germline values: CDR1 SQVTM, CDR2 ANQGSEA. V shed 6 bases and J shed 0 bases, with 12 bases lying between them. CDR3 protein: CSVTDMSSYEQYF. The CDR3 DNA sequence: TGCAGCGTCACGGACATGAGCTCCTACGAGCAGTACTTC.

The V gene is TRBV29-1, the J gene TRBJ1-1; D perhaps matches TRBD1 (5 bases). The germline CDR1 and CDR2 sequences are SQVTM and ANQGSEA. Trimming took 1 base from V and 5 from J, leaving 11 bases between them. There are 13 residues in the CDR3. The CDR3, as DNA: TGCAGCGTTGAAGCGGGGGGTGGAACTGAAGCTTTCTTT. This encodes CSVEAGGGTEAFF. Using reference TRBV29-1 and TRBJ1-1 for the parts outside the CDR3, the full variable domain is SAVISQKPSRDICQRGTSLTIQCQVDSQVTMMFWYRQQPGQSLTLIATANQGSEATYESGFVIDKFPISRPNLTFSTLTVSNMSPEDSSIYLCSVEAGGGTEAFFGQGTRLTVV.